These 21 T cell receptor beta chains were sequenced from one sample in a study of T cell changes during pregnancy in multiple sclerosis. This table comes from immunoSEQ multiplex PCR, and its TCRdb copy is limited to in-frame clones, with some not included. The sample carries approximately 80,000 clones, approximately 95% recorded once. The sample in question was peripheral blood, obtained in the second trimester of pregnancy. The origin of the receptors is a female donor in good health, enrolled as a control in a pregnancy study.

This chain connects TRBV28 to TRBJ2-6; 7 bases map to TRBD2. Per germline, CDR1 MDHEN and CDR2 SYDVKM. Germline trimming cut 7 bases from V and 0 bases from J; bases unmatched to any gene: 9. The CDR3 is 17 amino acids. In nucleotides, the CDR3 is TGTGCCAGCATCCCCGGCGGGAGCCCCTCTGGGGCCAACGTCCTGACTTTC. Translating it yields CASIPGGSPSGANVLTF.

Here the CDR3 DNA reads TGTGCCAGCTGCCGTGAGGCTTCCAATTACAATGAGCAGTTCTTC. Translating it yields CASCREASNYNEQFF. V is TRBV27 and J is TRBJ2-1; D unresolved. CDR1 and CDR2 (germline): MNHEY, SMNVEV (reference sequence). V lost 8 bases and J 4 bases, leaving 18 bases between the germline ends. The CDR3 has 15 amino acids.

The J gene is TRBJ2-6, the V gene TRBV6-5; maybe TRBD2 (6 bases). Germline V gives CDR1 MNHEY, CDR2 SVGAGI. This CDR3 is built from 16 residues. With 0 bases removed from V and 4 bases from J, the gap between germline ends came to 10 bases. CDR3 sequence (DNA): TGTGCCAGCAGTTACTCTGCGGGGACCGGGGCCAACGTCCTGACTTTC. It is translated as CASSYSAGTGANVLTF.

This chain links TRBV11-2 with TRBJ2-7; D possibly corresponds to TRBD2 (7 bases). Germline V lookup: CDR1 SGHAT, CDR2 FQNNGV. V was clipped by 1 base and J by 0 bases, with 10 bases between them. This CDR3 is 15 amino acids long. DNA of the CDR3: TGTGCCAGCAGCTTAGCGGGGGGCCCCTCCTACGAGCAGTACTTC. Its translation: CASSLAGGPSYEQYF.

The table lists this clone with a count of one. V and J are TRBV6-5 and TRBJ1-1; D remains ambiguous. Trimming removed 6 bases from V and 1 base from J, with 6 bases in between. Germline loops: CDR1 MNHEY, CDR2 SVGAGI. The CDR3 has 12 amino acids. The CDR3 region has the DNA TGTGCCAGCAGAGCAGGGAACACTGAAGCTTTCTTT. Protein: CASRAGNTEAFF.

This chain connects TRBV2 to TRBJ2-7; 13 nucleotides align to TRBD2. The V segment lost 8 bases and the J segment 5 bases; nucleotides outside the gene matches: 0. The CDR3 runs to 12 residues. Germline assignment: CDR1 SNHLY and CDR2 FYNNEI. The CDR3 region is CASGTSGNEQYF. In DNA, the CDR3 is TGTGCCAGCGGGACTAGCGGGAACGAGCAGTACTTC.

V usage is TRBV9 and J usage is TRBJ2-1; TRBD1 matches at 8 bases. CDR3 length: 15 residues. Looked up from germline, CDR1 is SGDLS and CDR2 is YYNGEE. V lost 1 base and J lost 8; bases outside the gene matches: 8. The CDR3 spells CASSVSSDRGYEQFF. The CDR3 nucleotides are TGTGCCAGCAGCGTATCCTCCGACAGGGGCTATGAGCAGTTCTTC.

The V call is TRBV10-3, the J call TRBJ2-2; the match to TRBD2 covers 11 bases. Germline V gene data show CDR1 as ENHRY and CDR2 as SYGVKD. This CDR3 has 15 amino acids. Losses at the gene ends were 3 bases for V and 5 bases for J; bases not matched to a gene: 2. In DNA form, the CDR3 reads TGTGCCATCAGTGAACTAGCGGGAGATACCGGGGAGCTGTTTTTT. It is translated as CAISELAGDTGELFF.

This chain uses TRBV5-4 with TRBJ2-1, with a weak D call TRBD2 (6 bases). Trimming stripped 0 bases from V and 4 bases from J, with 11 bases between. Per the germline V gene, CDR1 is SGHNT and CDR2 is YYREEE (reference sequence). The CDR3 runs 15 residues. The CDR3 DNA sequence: TGTGCCAGCAGCTTGGGAGCTAGCGAATACAATGAGCAGTTCTTC. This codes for CASSLGASEYNEQFF.

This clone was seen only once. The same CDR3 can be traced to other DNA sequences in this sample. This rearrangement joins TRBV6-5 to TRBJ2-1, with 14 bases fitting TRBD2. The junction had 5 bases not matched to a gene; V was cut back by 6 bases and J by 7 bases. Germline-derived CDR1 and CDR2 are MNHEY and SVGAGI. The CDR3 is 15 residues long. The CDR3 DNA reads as TGTGCCAGCAGCCGCGGGACTAGCGGGAGTAATGAGCAGTTCTTC. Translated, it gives CASSRGTSGSNEQFF.

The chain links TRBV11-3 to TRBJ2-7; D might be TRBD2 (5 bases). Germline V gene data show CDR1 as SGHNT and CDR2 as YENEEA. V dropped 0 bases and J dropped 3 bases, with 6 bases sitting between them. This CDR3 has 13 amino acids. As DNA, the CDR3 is TGTGCCAGCAGCTTAGACCGGGACTACGAGCAGTACTTC. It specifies CASSLDRDYEQYF.

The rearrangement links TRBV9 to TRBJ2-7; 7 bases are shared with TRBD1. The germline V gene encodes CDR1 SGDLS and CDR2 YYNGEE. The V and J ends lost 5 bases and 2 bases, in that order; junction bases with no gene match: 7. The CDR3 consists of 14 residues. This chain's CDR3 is CASRRQGVPYEQYF. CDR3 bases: TGTGCCAGCAGACGACAGGGAGTACCCTACGAGCAGTACTTC.

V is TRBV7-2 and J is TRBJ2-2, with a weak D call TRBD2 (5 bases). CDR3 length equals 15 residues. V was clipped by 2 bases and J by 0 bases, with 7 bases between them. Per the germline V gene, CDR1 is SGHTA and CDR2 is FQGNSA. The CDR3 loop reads CASSLTTTNTGELFF. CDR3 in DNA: TGTGCCAGCAGCTTAACGACTACGAACACCGGGGAGCTGTTTTTT. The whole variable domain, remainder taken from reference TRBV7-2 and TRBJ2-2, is GAGVSQSPSNKVTEKGKDVELRCDPISGHTALYWYRQSLGQGLEFLIYFQGNSAPDKSGLPSDRFSAERTGGSVSTLTIQRTQQEDSAVYLCASSLTTTNTGELFFGEGSRLTVL.

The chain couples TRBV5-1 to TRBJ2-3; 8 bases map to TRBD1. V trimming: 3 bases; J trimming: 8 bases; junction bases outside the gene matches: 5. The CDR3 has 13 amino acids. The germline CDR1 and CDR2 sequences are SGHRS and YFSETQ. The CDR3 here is CASSSGTGGTQYF. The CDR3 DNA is TGCGCCAGCAGCTCCGGGACAGGAGGTACGCAGTATTTT.

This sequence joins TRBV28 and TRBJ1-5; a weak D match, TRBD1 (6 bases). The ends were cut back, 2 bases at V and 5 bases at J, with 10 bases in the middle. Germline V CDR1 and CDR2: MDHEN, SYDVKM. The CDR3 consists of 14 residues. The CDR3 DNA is TGTGCCAGCAGTTTACGGGGGGCCCATCAGCCCCAGCATTTT. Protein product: CASSLRGAHQPQHF.

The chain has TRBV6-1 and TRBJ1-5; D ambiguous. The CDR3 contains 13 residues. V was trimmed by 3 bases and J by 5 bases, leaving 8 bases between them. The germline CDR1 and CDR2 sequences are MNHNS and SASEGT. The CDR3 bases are TGTGCCAGCAGTGACCTCGGGTATCAGCCCCAGCATTTT. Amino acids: CASSDLGYQPQHF.

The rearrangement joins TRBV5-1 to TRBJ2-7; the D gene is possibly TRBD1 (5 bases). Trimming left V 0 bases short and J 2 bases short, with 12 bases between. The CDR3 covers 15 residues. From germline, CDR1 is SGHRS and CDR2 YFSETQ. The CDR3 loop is CASSLDPQGTYEQYF. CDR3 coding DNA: TGCGCCAGCAGCTTGGACCCTCAGGGAACCTACGAGCAGTACTTC. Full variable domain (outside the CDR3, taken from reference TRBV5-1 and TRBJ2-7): KAGVTQTPRYLIKTRGQQVTLSCSPISGHRSVSWYQQTPGQGLQFLFEYFSETQRNKGNFPGRFSGRQFSNSRSEMNVSTLELGDSALYLCASSLDPQGTYEQYFGPGTRLTVT.

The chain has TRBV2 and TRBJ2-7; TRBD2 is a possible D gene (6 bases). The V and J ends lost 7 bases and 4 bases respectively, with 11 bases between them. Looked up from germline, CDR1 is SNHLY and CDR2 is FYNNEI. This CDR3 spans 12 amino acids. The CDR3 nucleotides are TGTGCCAGCATCGGGGAGGTGTACGAGCAGTACTTC. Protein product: CASIGEVYEQYF.

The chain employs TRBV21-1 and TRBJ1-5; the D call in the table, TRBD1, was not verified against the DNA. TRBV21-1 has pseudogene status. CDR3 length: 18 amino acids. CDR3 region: CASSKERGNRDKNQPQHF. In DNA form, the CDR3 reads TGTGCCAGCAGCAAAGAAAGGGGAAACAGGGACAAGAATCAGCCCCAGCATTTT.

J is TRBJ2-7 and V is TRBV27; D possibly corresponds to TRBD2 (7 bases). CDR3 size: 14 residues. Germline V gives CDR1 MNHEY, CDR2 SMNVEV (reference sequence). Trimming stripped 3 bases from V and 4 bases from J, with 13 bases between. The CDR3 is CASSFAGAGYEQYF. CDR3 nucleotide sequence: TGTGCCAGCAGTTTCGCGGGGGCGGGGTACGAGCAGTACTTC.

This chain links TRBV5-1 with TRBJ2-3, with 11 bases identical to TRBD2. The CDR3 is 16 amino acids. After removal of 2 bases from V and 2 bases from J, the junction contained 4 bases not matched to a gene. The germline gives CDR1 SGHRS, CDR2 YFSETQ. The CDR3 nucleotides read TGCGCCAGCAGCTTTGGGACTAGCGGTTACACAGATACGCAGTATTTT. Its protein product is CASSFGTSGYTDTQYF.